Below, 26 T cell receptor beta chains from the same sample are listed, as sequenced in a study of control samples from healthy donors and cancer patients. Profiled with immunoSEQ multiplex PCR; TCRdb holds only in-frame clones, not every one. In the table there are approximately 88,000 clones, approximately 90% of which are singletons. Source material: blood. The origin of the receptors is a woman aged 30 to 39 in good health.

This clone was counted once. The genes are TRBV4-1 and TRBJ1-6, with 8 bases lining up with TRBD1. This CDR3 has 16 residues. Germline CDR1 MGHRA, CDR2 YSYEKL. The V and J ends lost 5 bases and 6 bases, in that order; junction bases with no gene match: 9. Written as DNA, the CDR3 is TGCGCCAGCAGCGGAACAGGGGGGCTGCTTAATTCACCCCTCCACTTT. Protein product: CASSGTGGLLNSPLHF.

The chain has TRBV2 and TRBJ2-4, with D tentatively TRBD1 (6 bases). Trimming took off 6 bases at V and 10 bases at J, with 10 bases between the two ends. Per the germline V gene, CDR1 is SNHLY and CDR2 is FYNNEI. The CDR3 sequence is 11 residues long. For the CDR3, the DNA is TGTGCCAGCAGGGGCGACAGGATTCAGTACTTC. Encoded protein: CASRGDRIQYF.

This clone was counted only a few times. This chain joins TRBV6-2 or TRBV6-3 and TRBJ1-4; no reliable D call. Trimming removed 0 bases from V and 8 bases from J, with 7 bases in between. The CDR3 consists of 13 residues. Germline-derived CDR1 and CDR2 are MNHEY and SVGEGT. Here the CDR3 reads CASSYSFAEKLFF. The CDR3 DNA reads TGTGCCAGCAGTTACTCCTTCGCCGAAAAACTGTTTTTT.

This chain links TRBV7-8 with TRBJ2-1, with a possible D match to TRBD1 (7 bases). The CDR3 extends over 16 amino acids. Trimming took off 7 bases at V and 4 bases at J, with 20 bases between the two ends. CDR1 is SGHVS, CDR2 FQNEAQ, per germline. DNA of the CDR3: TGTGCCAGCACCAAGGGGGCGGGGTCAGGATACAATGAGCAGTTCTTC. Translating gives CASTKGAGSGYNEQFF.

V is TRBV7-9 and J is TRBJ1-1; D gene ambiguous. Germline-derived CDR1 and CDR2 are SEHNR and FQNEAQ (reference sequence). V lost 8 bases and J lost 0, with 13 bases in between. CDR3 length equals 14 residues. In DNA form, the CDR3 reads TGTGCCAGCCGCTCCTCAGTTTTGAACACTGAAGCTTTCTTT. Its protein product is CASRSSVLNTEAFF. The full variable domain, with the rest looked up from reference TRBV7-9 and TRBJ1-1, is DTGVSQNPRHKITKRGQNVTFRCDPISEHNRLYWYRQTLGQGPEFLTYFQNEAQLEKSRLLSDRFSAERPKGSFSTLEIQRTEQGDSAMYLCASRSSVLNTEAFFGQGTRLTVV.

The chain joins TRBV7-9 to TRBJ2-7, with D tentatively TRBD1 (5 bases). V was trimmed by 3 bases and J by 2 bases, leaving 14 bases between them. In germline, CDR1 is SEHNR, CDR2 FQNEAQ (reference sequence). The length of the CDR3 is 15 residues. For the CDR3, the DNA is TGTGCCAGCAGCTTCGTCAGGGATCTACCCTACGAGCAGTACTTC. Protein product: CASSFVRDLPYEQYF.

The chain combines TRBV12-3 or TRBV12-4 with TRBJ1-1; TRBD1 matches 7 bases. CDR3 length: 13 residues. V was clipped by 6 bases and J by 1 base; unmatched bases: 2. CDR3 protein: CASRGTENTEAFF. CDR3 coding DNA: TGTGCCAGCAGGGGGACAGAGAACACTGAAGCTTTCTTT.

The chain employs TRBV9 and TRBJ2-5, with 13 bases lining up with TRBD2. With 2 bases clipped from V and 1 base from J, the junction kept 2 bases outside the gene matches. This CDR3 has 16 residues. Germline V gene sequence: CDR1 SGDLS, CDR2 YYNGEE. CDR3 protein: CASSVGLAGTQETQYF. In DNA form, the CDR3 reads TGTGCCAGCAGCGTGGGACTAGCGGGGACCCAAGAGACCCAGTACTTC.

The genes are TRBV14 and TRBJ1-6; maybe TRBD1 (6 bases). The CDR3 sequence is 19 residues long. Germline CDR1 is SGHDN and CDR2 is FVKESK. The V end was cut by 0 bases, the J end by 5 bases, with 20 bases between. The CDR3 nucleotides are TGTGCCAGCAGCCAAGATATCATGGACCAGGGGTCGGATAATTCACCCCTCCACTTT. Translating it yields CASSQDIMDQGSDNSPLHF.

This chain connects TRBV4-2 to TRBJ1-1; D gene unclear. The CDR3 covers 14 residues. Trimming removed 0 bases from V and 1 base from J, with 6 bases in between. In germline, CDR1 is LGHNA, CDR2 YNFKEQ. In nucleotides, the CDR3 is TGTGCCAGCAGCCAAGAACCCCAGAACACTGAAGCTTTCTTT. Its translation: CASSQEPQNTEAFF.

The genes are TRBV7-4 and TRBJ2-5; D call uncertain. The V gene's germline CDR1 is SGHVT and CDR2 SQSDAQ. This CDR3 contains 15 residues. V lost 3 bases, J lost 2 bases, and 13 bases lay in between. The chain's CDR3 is CASSFPPPVQETQYF. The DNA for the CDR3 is TGTGCCAGCAGCTTCCCACCGCCGGTGCAAGAGACCCAGTACTTC. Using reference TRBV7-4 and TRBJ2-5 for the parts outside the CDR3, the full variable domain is GAGVSQSPRYKVAKRGRDVALRCDSISGHVTLYWYRQTLGQGSEVLTYSQSDAQRDKSGRPSGRFSAERPERSVSTLKIQRTEQGDSAVYLCASSFPPPVQETQYFGPGTRLLVL.

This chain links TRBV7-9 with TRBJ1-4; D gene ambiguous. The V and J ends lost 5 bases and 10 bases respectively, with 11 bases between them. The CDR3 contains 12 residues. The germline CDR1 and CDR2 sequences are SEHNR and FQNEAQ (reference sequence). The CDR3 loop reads CASSPPDGKLFF. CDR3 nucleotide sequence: TGTGCCAGCAGCCCTCCAGACGGAAAACTGTTTTTT.

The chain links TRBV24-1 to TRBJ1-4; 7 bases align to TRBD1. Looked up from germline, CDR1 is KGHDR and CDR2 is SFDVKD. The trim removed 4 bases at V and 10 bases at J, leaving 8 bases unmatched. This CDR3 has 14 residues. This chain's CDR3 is CATSDSGTDRKLFF. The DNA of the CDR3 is TGTGCCACCAGTGACTCCGGGACAGACAGAAAACTGTTTTTT.

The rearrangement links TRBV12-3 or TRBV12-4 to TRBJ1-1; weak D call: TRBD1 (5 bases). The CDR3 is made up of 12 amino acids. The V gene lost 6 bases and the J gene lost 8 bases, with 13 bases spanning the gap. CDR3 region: CASRIPGTEAFF. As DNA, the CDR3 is TGTGCCAGCAGGATCCCAGGGACGGAAGCTTTCTTT.

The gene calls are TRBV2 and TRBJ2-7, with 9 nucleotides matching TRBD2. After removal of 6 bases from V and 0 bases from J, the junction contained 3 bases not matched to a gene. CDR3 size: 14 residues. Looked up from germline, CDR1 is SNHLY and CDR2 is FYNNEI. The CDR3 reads CASSRTSASYEQYF. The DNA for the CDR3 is TGTGCCAGCAGCAGGACTAGCGCCTCCTACGAGCAGTACTTC.

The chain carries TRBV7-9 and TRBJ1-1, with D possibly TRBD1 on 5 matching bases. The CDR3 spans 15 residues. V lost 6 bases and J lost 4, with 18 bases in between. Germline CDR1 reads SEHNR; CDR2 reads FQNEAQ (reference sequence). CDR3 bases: TGTGCCAGCAGGCGCGTAGGGGTTGGGGGCACTGAAGCTTTCTTT. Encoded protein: CASRRVGVGGTEAFF.

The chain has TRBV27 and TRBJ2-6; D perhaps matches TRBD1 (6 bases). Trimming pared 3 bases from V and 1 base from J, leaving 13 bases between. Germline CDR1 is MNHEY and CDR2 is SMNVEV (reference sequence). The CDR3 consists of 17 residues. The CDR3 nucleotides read TGTGCCAGCAGTTTTAGGGCAGGGGCTTCTGGGGCCAACGTCCTGACTTTC. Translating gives CASSFRAGASGANVLTF. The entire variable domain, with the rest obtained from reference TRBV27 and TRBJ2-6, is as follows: EAQVTQNPRYLITVTGKKLTVTCSQNMNHEYMSWYRQDPGLGLRQIYYSMNVEVTDKGDVPEGYKVSRKEKRNFPLILESPSPNQTSLYFCASSFRAGASGANVLTFGAGSRLTVL.

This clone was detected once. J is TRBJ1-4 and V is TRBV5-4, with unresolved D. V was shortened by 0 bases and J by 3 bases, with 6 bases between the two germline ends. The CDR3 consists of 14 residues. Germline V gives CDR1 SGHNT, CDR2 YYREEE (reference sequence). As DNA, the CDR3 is TGTGCCAGCAGCTTGGGGGTGTCTAATGAAAAACTGTTTTTT. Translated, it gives CASSLGVSNEKLFF.

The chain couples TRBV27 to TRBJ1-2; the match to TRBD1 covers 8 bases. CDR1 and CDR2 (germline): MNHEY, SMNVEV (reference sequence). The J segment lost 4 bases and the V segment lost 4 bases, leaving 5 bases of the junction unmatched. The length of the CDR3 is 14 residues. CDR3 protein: CASSSSGGSYGYTF. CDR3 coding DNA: TGTGCCAGCAGTTCATCAGGGGGCAGCTATGGCTACACCTTC.

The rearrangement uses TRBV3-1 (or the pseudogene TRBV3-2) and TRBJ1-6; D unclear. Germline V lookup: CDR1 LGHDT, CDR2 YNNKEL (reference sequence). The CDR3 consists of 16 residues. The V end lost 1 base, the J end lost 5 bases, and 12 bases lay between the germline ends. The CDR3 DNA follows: TGTGCCAGCAGCCAAGCATACGGACTGGATAATTCACCCCTCCACTTT. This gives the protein CASSQAYGLDNSPLHF.

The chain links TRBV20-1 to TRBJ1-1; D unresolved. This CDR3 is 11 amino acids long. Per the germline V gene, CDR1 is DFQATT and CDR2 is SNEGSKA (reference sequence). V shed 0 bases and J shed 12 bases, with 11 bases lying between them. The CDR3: CSARDSPVPFF. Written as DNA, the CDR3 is TGCAGTGCTAGAGACAGTCCAGTGCCTTTCTTT.

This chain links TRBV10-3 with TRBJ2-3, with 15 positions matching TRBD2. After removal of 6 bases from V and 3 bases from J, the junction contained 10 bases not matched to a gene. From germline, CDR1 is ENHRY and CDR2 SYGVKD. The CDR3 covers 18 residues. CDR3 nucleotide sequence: TGTGCCATCAGACCCCCCGGACTAGCGGGGGGGGATACAGATACGCAGTATTTT. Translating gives CAIRPPGLAGGDTDTQYF.

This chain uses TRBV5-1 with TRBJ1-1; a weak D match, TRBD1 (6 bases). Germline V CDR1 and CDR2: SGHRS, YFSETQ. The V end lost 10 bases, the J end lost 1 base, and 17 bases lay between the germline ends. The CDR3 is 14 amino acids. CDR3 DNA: TGCGCCCGCGGGGGGGGCAGAACGAACACTGAAGCTTTCTTT. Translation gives CARGGGRTNTEAFF.

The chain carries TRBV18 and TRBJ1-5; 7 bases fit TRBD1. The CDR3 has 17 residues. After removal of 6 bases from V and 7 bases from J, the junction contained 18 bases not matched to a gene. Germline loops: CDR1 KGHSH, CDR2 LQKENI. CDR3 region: CASSYGTGALLAQPQHF. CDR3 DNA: TGTGCCAGCTCTTACGGAACAGGGGCGCTCCTTGCGCAGCCCCAGCATTTT.

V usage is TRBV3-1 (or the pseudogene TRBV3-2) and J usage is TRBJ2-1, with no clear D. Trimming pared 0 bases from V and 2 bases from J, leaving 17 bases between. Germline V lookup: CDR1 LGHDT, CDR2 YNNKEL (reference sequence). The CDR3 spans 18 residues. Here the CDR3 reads CASSQESSELLTYNEQFF. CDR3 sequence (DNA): TGTGCCAGCAGCCAAGAGAGCAGCGAACTCCTCACCTACAATGAGCAGTTCTTC.

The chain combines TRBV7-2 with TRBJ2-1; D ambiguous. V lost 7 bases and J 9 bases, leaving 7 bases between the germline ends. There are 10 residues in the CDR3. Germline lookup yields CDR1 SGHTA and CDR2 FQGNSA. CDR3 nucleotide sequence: TGTGCCAGCAAAAGTGGTGAGCAGTTCTTC. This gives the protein CASKSGEQFF.